This passage covers 26 T cell receptor beta chains from one sample sequenced in a study of T cells in Graves' hyperthyroidism and ophthalmopathy. The TCR beta CDR3 regions underwent amplification using RNA transcripts as the source. An initial round of RT-PCR targeting the TCR CDR3 relied on the HTBI primer set. In TCRdb, the multiplex PCR reads were re-called with MiXCR into one record per CDR3 protein. This table holds hundreds of thousands of distinct CDR3 sequences, around 45% found once. The sample was peripheral blood or thyroid tissue (not recorded which). Receptors were obtained from a woman under 30 with Graves' hyperthyroidism.

The V gene is TRBV19, the J gene TRBJ1-1; D gene unclear. V was shortened by 5 bases and J by 3 bases, with 10 bases between the two germline ends. The germline V gene has CDR1 LNHDA and CDR2 SQIVND (reference sequence). This CDR3 has 13 residues. Here the CDR3 reads CASSDTRHTEAFF. CDR3 in DNA: TGTGCCAGTAGTGACACTCGGCACACTGAAGCTTTCTTT. The complete variable domain, with remaining parts taken from reference TRBV19 and TRBJ1-1, reads DGGITQSPKYLFRKEGQNVTLSCEQNLNHDAMYWYRQDPGQGLRLIYYSQIVNDFQKGDIAEGYSVSREKKESFPLTVTSAQKNPTAFYLCASSDTRHTEAFFGQGTRLTVV.

Remarks on this clonotype: It is likely a read error, because the conserved phenylalanine at the end of the CDR3 is missing. It is unclear where the CDR3 begins or ends on the DNA, so no DNA is shown, and the CDR3 is as TCRdb lists it. V is TRBV7-6 and J is TRBJ1-4; the D segment call TRBD1 is taken from the table without a DNA check. Germline V gene lookup returns CDR1 SGHVS and CDR2 FNYEAQ. The CDR3 has 9 residues if both end residues are counted. CDR3: CASSELQTG.

This clonotype has a handful of counts. This chain connects TRBV7-9 to TRBJ1-2; the D is unclear. This CDR3 has 14 amino acids. Germline V gives CDR1 SEHNR, CDR2 FQNEAQ (reference sequence). V dropped 5 bases and J dropped 3 bases, with 13 bases sitting between them. The DNA of the CDR3 is TGTGCCAGCAGCCGCCGACACCTTTACTATGGCTACACCTTC. Protein: CASSRRHLYYGYTF. The full variable domain, in which reference TRBV7-9 and TRBJ1-2 provide the parts outside the CDR3, is DTGVSQNPRHKITKRGQNVTFRCDPISEHNRLYWYRQTLGQGPEFLTYFQNEAQLEKSRLLSDRFSAERPKGSFSTLEIQRTEQGDSAMYLCASSRRHLYYGYTFGSGTRLTVV.

The chain uses TRBV29-1 and TRBJ2-6, with TRBD1 identical over 8 bases. Germline loops: CDR1 SQVTM, CDR2 ANQGSEA. The CDR3 is 18 amino acids. With 1 base clipped from V and 0 bases from J, the junction kept 8 bases outside the gene matches. This CDR3 reads CSVEGTGTGLSGANVLTF. In nucleotides, the CDR3 is TGCAGCGTTGAAGGGACCGGGACAGGCCTCTCTGGGGCCAACGTCCTGACTTTC.

The genes are TRBV7-2 and TRBJ2-7; 15 bases match TRBD2. This CDR3 region has 15 residues. V trimming: 6 bases; J trimming: 3 bases; junction bases outside the gene matches: 3. Per the germline V gene, CDR1 is SGHTA and CDR2 is FQGNSA. CDR3 residues: CASRGLAGGFYEQYF. CDR3 coding DNA: TGTGCCAGCAGGGGACTAGCGGGAGGCTTCTACGAGCAGTACTTC.

This clonotype was seen only a few times. The rearrangement joins TRBV4-1 to TRBJ2-6, with D uncertain. The V gene lost 0 bases and the J gene lost 0 bases, with 9 bases spanning the gap. This CDR3 has 17 residues. The germline V gene encodes CDR1 MGHRA and CDR2 YSYEKL. CDR3 nucleotides: TGCGCCAGCAGCCAAGATTGGGCCTTCTCTGGGGCCAACGTCCTGACTTTC. It translates to CASSQDWAFSGANVLTF.

V and J are TRBV2 and TRBJ2-2, with 8 nucleotides matching TRBD1. The CDR3 sequence is 15 residues long. The germline gives CDR1 SNHLY, CDR2 FYNNEI. V lost 10 bases, J lost 3 bases, and 10 bases stayed unmatched. CDR3 nucleotide sequence: TGTGCCATCAGAGAACAGGGGGTGTACACCGGGGAGCTGTTTTTT. Encoded protein: CAIREQGVYTGELFF.

The V and J genes are TRBV9 and TRBJ1-3; TRBD1 matches 7 bases. After removal of 3 bases from V and 8 bases from J, the junction contained 5 bases not matched to a gene. The CDR3 extends over 13 amino acids. Per the germline V gene, CDR1 is SGDLS and CDR2 is YYNGEE. The chain's CDR3 is CASSATGEYTIYF. CDR3 nucleotides: TGTGCCAGCAGCGCTACAGGGGAATACACCATATATTTT.

This clonotype was found a few times. The junction does not match germline at one end; this may be a read error. The CDR3: CASRISGQNQPQHF. DNA of the CDR3: TGTGCCAGCAGAATCTCGGGACAGAATCAGCCTCAGCATTTT. The genes are TRBV6-1 and TRBJ1-5; 7 bases agree with TRBD1. The germline CDR1 and CDR2 sequences are MNHNS and SASEGT. The CDR3 spans 14 residues.

CDR3 in DNA: TGTGCCAGCAGCTTACCGAGGACATCCGGGACGGGAAACACCATATATTTT. Its protein is CASSLPRTSGTGNTIYF. J is TRBJ1-3 and V is TRBV7-8; D possibly corresponds to TRBD1 (5 bases). V was shortened by 2 bases and J by 4 bases, with 18 bases between the two germline ends. Germline V CDR1 and CDR2: SGHVS, FQNEAQ. This CDR3 has 17 residues.

V usage is TRBV7-4 and J usage is TRBJ1-5; D is ambiguous. In germline, CDR1 is SGHVT, CDR2 SQSDAQ. The CDR3 has 15 residues. V lost 6 bases and J lost 3, with 15 bases in between. The CDR3 DNA reads TGTGCCAGCAGTTTTGGACTAGAGAACAATCAGCCCCAGCATTTT. This gives the protein CASSFGLENNQPQHF. The full variable domain, its missing parts supplied by reference TRBV7-4 and TRBJ1-5, is GAGVSQSPRYKVAKRGRDVALRCDSISGHVTLYWYRQTLGQGSEVLTYSQSDAQRDKSGRPSGRFSAERPERSVSTLKIQRTEQGDSAVYLCASSFGLENNQPQHFGDGTRLSIL.

This clonotype was observed at least ten times. The gene calls are TRBV29-1 and TRBJ2-7; 9 positions agree with TRBD1. The CDR3 runs 13 residues. V gave up 7 bases and J gave up 3 bases; unmatched junction bases: 7. Germline V lookup: CDR1 SQVTM, CDR2 ANQGSEA. The CDR3 loop reads CSAKQGAGYEQYF. CDR3 nucleotide sequence: TGCAGCGCTAAACAGGGGGCGGGCTACGAGCAGTACTTC.

Concerning this clonotype itself: One junction end does not reproduce the germline sequence, and a read error may be involved. The chain couples TRBV5-1 to TRBJ1-2; TRBD1 matches 9 bases. This CDR3 contains 14 residues. CDR1 is SGHRS, CDR2 YFSETQ, per germline. In DNA form, the CDR3 reads TGCGCCAGCAGCTTGGGGGACAGGGACTATAGCTACACCTTC. Translation gives CASSLGDRDYSYTF.

This clonotype occurred many times. The rearrangement links TRBV2 to TRBJ1-1; 9 nucleotides line up with TRBD1. The CDR3 has 13 amino acids. The V gene end was trimmed by 8 bases and the J gene end by 8 bases; junction bases not matched to a gene: 9. CDR1 and CDR2 from the germline V gene are SNHLY and FYNNEI. The chain's CDR3 is CASFFDRGGEAFF. The CDR3 bases are TGTGCCAGCTTCTTCGACAGGGGGGGCGAAGCTTTCTTT.

As concerns this clonotype: Relative to the germline gene, one junction end is altered; a read error may explain this. The genes are TRBV7-9 and TRBJ2-7; D is unclear. Germline-derived CDR1 and CDR2 are SEHNR and FQNEAQ (reference sequence). This CDR3 is 14 amino acids long. The CDR3 sequence: CVSNSVAVTYEQYF. Written as DNA, the CDR3 is TGTGTCAGCAACTCGGTTGCGGTTACCTACGAGCAGTACTTC.

This chain connects TRBV7-2 to TRBJ2-5, with TRBD2 as a possible D gene (6 bases). V lost 5 bases and J 5 bases, leaving 15 bases between the germline ends. In germline, CDR1 is SGHTA, CDR2 FQGNSA. The CDR3 covers 14 residues. The CDR3 region has the DNA TGTGCCAGCAGCCAGTCAACCGGGAGTGAGACCCAGTACTTC. Translated, it gives CASSQSTGSETQYF.

A remark on this clonotype: One end of the junction fails to match germline, which may point to a read error. J is TRBJ1-2 and V is TRBV25-1; unclear D gene. In germline, CDR1 is MGHDK, CDR2 SYGVNS. The CDR3 loop spans 14 amino acids. The CDR3 DNA is TGTGCCTGCAGTGCGACCGACACAAAATATGGCTACACCTTC. It translates to CACSATDTKYGYTF.

The rearrangement links TRBV10-3 to TRBJ2-2; 11 nucleotides align to TRBD2. The germline V gene has CDR1 ENHRY and CDR2 SYGVKD. The CDR3 covers 16 residues. V dropped 6 bases and J dropped 6; count of bases not matched to a gene: 9. In nucleotides, the CDR3 is TGTGCCATCAGGCTAGCGGGAGGTCGACTGGCCGGGGAGCTGTTTTTT. This translates into CAIRLAGGRLAGELFF.

The chain links TRBV7-8 to TRBJ2-7; 12 bases line up with TRBD2. The germline V gene has CDR1 SGHVS and CDR2 FQNEAQ. This CDR3 region has 17 residues. Trimming removed 2 bases from V and 9 bases from J; junction bases left unmatched: 14. CDR3 bases: TGTGCCAGCAGCTTAACGCTAGCGGGAGGGCCTTTTGGATTGCAGTACTTC. It yields the protein CASSLTLAGGPFGLQYF.

The table lists this clonotype with many counts. V usage is TRBV10-3 and J usage is TRBJ2-2; D unclear. The V end was cut by 3 bases, the J end by 4 bases, with 15 bases between. Germline assignment: CDR1 ENHRY and CDR2 SYGVKD. The CDR3 covers 16 residues. The CDR3 DNA sequence: TGTGCCATCAGTGACCGGGCAGCTAGGGTCACCGGGGAGCTGTTTTTT. Amino acid sequence: CAISDRAARVTGELFF.

This clonotype has a count of ten or more. The chain uses TRBV7-2 and TRBJ2-5, with 10 positions matching TRBD2. Germline CDR1 SGHTA, CDR2 FQGNSA. Trimming took 5 bases from V and 5 from J; bases not matched to a gene: 8. The CDR3 contains 15 residues. The CDR3 DNA follows: TGTGCCAGCAGCCTAGGACTAGCGGATTGGGAGACCCAGTACTTC. Its protein is CASSLGLADWETQYF.

The rearrangement links TRBV11-2 to TRBJ2-3; D is undetermined. The CDR3 is 12 amino acids. Trimming took off 3 bases at V and 6 bases at J, with 7 bases between the two ends. Per the germline V gene, CDR1 is SGHAT and CDR2 is FQNNGV. CDR3 coding DNA: TGTGCCAGCAGCTTGGCGAGGGATACGCAGTATTTT. Encoded protein: CASSLARDTQYF.

The chain has TRBV20-1 and TRBJ1-1; the match to TRBD1 covers 8 bases. CDR3 length: 17 residues. Germline CDR1 is DFQATT and CDR2 is SNEGSKA (reference sequence). J lost 0 bases, V lost 2 bases, and 11 bases had no gene match. The CDR3 protein is CSARPTSGGLVNTEAFF. CDR3 bases: TGCAGTGCTAGACCCACGTCAGGGGGCCTAGTGAACACTGAAGCTTTCTTT.

The chain joins TRBV19 to TRBJ1-2; D possibly corresponds to TRBD1 (6 bases). This CDR3 comprises 14 residues. Trimming took off 6 bases at V and 4 bases at J, with 15 bases between the two ends. Germline V lookup: CDR1 LNHDA, CDR2 SQIVND (reference sequence). CDR3 nucleotide sequence: TGTGCCAGTAGGAACCAAGGGACAAGCTATGGCTACACCTTC. Its translation is CASRNQGTSYGYTF.

This chain joins TRBV14 and TRBJ2-1; 7 positions agree with TRBD2. After removal of 5 bases from V and 8 bases from J, the junction contained 12 bases not matched to a gene. The CDR3 extends over 15 amino acids. Germline CDR1 is SGHDN and CDR2 is FVKESK. The CDR3 here is CASSSIGQGGDEQFF. DNA for the CDR3: TGTGCCAGCAGCTCCATCGGGCAGGGAGGGGATGAGCAGTTCTTC.

In the case of this clonotype: At one end the junction does not follow the germline gene, possibly because of a read error. The chain is built from TRBV2 and TRBJ2-5; 10 bases fit TRBD2. This CDR3 is 13 amino acids long. The germline V gene has CDR1 SNHLY and CDR2 FYNNEI. The CDR3 sequence: CASVGLAGETQHF. CDR3 in DNA: TGTGCCAGCGTTGGCCTAGCGGGAGAGACCCAGCACTTC.